Listed below are T cell receptor beta chains from one sample, sequenced in a study of T cells after yellow fever vaccination. TCRdb processed the 5' RACE reads anew with MiXCR; each CDR3 protein has one entry. Of approximately 330,000 distinct CDR3 sequences listed, about 12% are singletons. The sample in question was CD4+ T cells sorted from PBMCs, obtained 15 days after the yellow fever booster vaccination. These receptor sequences come from a man between 18 and 35 years old who received the YFV17D yellow fever vaccine. Both conserved end residues are part of each CDR3. A D gene is named only where the DNA matches it firmly. Not every row has a clone size; where given, it reads once, few, many or a size class.

clone_size	v_call	j_call	d_call	cdr3_nt	cdr3_aa
many	TRBV6-6	TRBJ2-7	-	TGTGCCAGCAGTCTAGTTTACGAGCAGTACTTC	CASSLVYEQYF
few	TRBV6-5	TRBJ2-5	TRBD2	TGTGCCAGCAGGGGACTAGCGGGGGGGTCAACCCAGTACTTC	CASRGLAGGSTQYF
-	TRBV11-2	TRBJ2-2	-	TGTGCCAGCAGCCCTATTAGGACGTCGGCAGGGCGTGGAACCGGGGAGCTGTTTTTT	CASSPIRTSAGRGTGELFF
-	TRBV6-5	TRBJ1-1	-	TGTGCCAGCAGTTACTCGGCCCGGGGTTGGGACACTGAAGCTTTCTTT	CASSYSARGWDTEAFF
few	TRBV7-7	TRBJ2-1	-	TGTGCTAGCAGCCCGGGACCGGAAGGGGGGCAGTTCTTC	CASSPGPEGGQFF
-	TRBV3-1	TRBJ1-1	-	TGTGCCAGCAGCCAAGACCCGGGAGGAAGGACTGAAGCTTTCTTT	CASSQDPGGRTEAFF
-	TRBV9	TRBJ2-5	TRBD1	TGTGCCAGCAGCGTAGGTGGTTACAGGGGAGAGACCCAGTACTTC	CASSVGGYRGETQYF
few	TRBV5-6	TRBJ2-2	-	TGTGCCAGCAGCGGTGGAGTTGACAGTTTGGACACCGGGGAGCTGTTTTTT	CASSGGVDSLDTGELFF
few	TRBV5-1	TRBJ1-4	-	TGCGCCAGCAGCTTGGACCCAGGCCGGGGTGAAAAACTGTTTTTT	CASSLDPGRGEKLFF
-	TRBV2	TRBJ1-2	TRBD1	TGTGCCAGCAGAGGGACCGGGACAGGGGGAGCGTATGGCTACACCTTC	CASRGTGTGGAYGYTF
-	TRBV10-1	TRBJ2-1	TRBD2	TGCGCCAGCAGTGAAGGTAGCGGGGGTCATGAGCAGTTCTTC	CASSEGSGGHEQFF
-	TRBV19	TRBJ1-1	TRBD1	TGTGCCAGTAGCGCAGGGGGGGCTGAAGCTTTCTTT	CASSAGGAEAFF
-	TRBV4-1	TRBJ2-7	TRBD1	TGCGCCAGCAGCCAAGATCGAAACAGGGGGATCCCCTACGAGCAGTACTTC	CASSQDRNRGIPYEQYF
many	TRBV4-2	TRBJ2-1	-	TGTGCCAGCAGCCAGGCGGACAGTGACAATGAGCAGTTCTTC	CASSQADSDNEQFF
few	TRBV18	TRBJ1-3	-	TGTGCCAGCTCACCGTCTGGGGCGATAGGAGGAAACACCATATATTTT	CASSPSGAIGGNTIYF
few	TRBV12-3/TRBV12-4	TRBJ2-5	-	TGTGCCAGCAGTCGGCAGGTTGCAGAGACCCAGTACTTC	CASSRQVAETQYF
few	TRBV27	TRBJ1-5	-	TGTGCCAGCAACCCCGGAGCACCGGGGGATCAGCCCCAGCATTTT	CASNPGAPGDQPQHF
few	TRBV29-1	TRBJ2-7	-	TGCAGCTGCCGGACGGTAGCCTACGAGCAGTACTTC	CSCRTVAYEQYF
few	TRBV18	TRBJ2-5	-	TGTGCCAGCTCACCAAGGGCAGGGATGAGAGAGACCCAGTACTTC	CASSPRAGMRETQYF
-	TRBV9	TRBJ2-3	-	TGTGCCAGCAGCGTAGGGGTCAGAAGCACAGATACGCAGTATTTT	CASSVGVRSTDTQYF
-	TRBV3-1	TRBJ2-1	-	TGTGCCAGCAGCCTACCGTACAGGGTAAGAGGCTACAATGAGCAGTTCTTC	CASSLPYRVRGYNEQFF
medium-sized	TRBV4-1	TRBJ1-1	TRBD1	TGCGCCAGCAGCCAACCGACAGGGGAGGATGAAGCTTTCTTT	CASSQPTGEDEAFF
few	TRBV5-1	TRBJ2-3	TRBD1	TGCGCCAGCAGCTTGCCCGGGACAGGGTTTTCAGATACGCAGTATTTT	CASSLPGTGFSDTQYF
many	TRBV7-6	TRBJ2-7	-	TGTGCCAGCAGCTTAGAGGAGGGATACGAGCAGTACTTC	CASSLEEGYEQYF
once	TRBV7-6	TRBJ2-2	-	TGTGCCAGCAGCTTGTGGGGGGCTGACACCGGGGAGCTGTTTTTT	CASSLWGADTGELFF
-	TRBV6-6	TRBJ2-5	-	TGTGCCAGCAGTTATCATACTAGTCCCGAGACCCAGTACTTC	CASSYHTSPETQYF
-	TRBV7-9	TRBJ1-1	-	TGTGCCAGCCTGCTAGGGCAGGCGGCTGAAGCTTTCTTT	CASLLGQAAEAFF
-	TRBV11-2	TRBJ2-1	TRBD2	TGTGCCAGCAGCTTAGTAGCGGGGGCTCCGGGTGAGCAGTTCTTC	CASSLVAGAPGEQFF
few	TRBV6-5	TRBJ2-1	-	TGTGCCAGCAGTGAAGGGACATCGCGGTTCTTC	CASSEGTSRFF
-	TRBV5-1	TRBJ2-1	-	TGCGCCAGCGCAAGGGGGGGCCTGGGCGATGAGCAGTTCTTC	CASARGGLGDEQFF
few	TRBV11-2	TRBJ2-2	-	TGTGCCAGCAGCTTAGATATGTCTGGGGCCCCCGGGGAGCTGTTTTTT	CASSLDMSGAPGELFF
few	TRBV5-1	TRBJ2-2	-	TGCGCCAGCAGCTTCGGTCGGAACACCGGGGAGCTGTTTTTT	CASSFGRNTGELFF
many	TRBV20-1	TRBJ1-4	-	TGCAGTGCTAATGAACAGGTGGCTAATGAAAAACTGTTTTTT	CSANEQVANEKLFF
many	TRBV7-2	TRBJ2-3	-	TGTGCCAGCAGCTTATCCCCGGGGGCGGGCACAGATACGCAGTATTTT	CASSLSPGAGTDTQYF
many	TRBV3-1	TRBJ2-3	-	TGTGCCAGCAGCCCTACCTGGACGGTGAGCACAGATACGCAGTATTTT	CASSPTWTVSTDTQYF
-	TRBV5-1	TRBJ1-6	-	TGCGCCAGCAGCTTGGGGGGCTCCCCGACGGATTCACCCCTCCACTTT	CASSLGGSPTDSPLHF
-	TRBV10-3	TRBJ2-3	TRBD1	TGTGCCATCGGAACAGGGGATTTAGATACGCAGTATTTT	CAIGTGDLDTQYF
few	TRBV5-1	TRBJ2-1	-	TGCGCCAGCAAGTTTGCGGGAATGTACAATGAGCAGTTCTTC	CASKFAGMYNEQFF
few	TRBV7-2	TRBJ1-5	-	TGTGCCAGCAGCTTAATGGGTATCTATCAGCCCCAGCATTTT	CASSLMGIYQPQHF
-	TRBV7-3	TRBJ1-1	-	TGTGCCAGCAGCCGGGTTTCGAACACTGAAGCTTTCTTT	CASSRVSNTEAFF
-	TRBV3-1	TRBJ2-6	-	TGTGCCAGCAGCCAAGATCCGGGCTCTGGGGCCAACGTCCTGACTTTC	CASSQDPGSGANVLTF
once	TRBV10-3	TRBJ1-3	-	TGTGCCATGGACCGGGGCAGCTCTGGAAACACCATATATTTT	CAMDRGSSGNTIYF
few	TRBV7-9	TRBJ2-1	TRBD2	TGTGCCAGCAGCCCGAGACTAGCAATGTTGTTCTACAATGAGCAGTTCTTC	CASSPRLAMLFYNEQFF
-	TRBV12-3/TRBV12-4	TRBJ2-4	TRBD1	TGTGCCAGCAGGGTCGGGACAGGGGACGTAGTTGTCAAAAACATTCAGTACTTC	CASRVGTGDVVVKNIQYF